The TCR beta chain described here comes from a study of CD8 T cells in ankylosing spondylitis. Overall study results and limits: What appeared characteristic of ankylosing spondylitis blood was a TCR beta motif of eight highly homologous variants. Significantly higher representation of disease-linked clones was reported for matched ankylosing spondylitis synovial fluid. CD8+ by phenotype, disease-linked clones were relatively rare in peripheral blood.

V shed 1 base and J 1 base; nucleotides not matched to a gene: 1. The V gene's germline CDR1 is MGHRA and CDR2 YSYEKL. There are 15 residues in the CDR3. This clonotype was observed many times. Antigen: not known. TCRdb re-analysed the 5' RACE reads in MiXCR, keeping a single row per CDR3 protein. The sample carries approximately 540,000 distinct CDR3 sequences, about an eighth recorded once. The receptor was derived from a male donor with ankylosing spondylitis. Sequenced: blood, either unsorted or a sorted T cell fraction (not recorded which). The V and J genes are TRBV4-1 and TRBJ2-1, with 7 positions matching TRBD1. The CDR3 DNA is TGCGCCAGCAGCCAAGGACAGGGATCCTACAATGAGCAGTTCTTC. Protein product: CASSQGQGSYNEQFF.